This TCR beta chain appears in the sequencing data of a study of glioma-infiltrating T cells. Many counts were recorded for this clonotype. Its antigen remains unidentified. General observations from the study: Tissue and blood shared very few CDR3 sequences. Gliomas, especially low-grade, showed above-expected tissue-blood divergence; non-neoplastic patients showed below.

The germline V and J ends were trimmed by 3 bases and 3 bases, with 15 bases remaining between them. There are 15 residues in the CDR3. Germline loops: CDR1 DFQATT, CDR2 SNEGSKA (reference sequence). Using RNA template, CDR3s of TCR alpha and beta were amplified with iRepertoire arm-PCR. One-step reverse transcription and amplification started from approximately 100-400 ng of tissue mRNA or PBMC total RNA. Each CDR3 protein gets one entry after TCRdb re-called the multiplex PCR reads with MiXCR. In the table there are 93,000 or so distinct CDR3 sequences, roughly 30% of which are singletons. Material: glioma tissue, nonneoplastic brain tissue, or PBMCs (not recorded which). V usage is TRBV20-1 and J usage is TRBJ1-5; D may be TRBD1 (5 bases). The clonotype comes from a human donor with low-grade glioma or glioblastoma, undergoing nonglioma brain surgery, or in good health (not recorded which). The CDR3 protein is CSASSATAFNQPQHF. The CDR3 DNA follows: TGCAGTGCTAGTTCCGCGACAGCTTTCAATCAGCCCCAGCATTTT.